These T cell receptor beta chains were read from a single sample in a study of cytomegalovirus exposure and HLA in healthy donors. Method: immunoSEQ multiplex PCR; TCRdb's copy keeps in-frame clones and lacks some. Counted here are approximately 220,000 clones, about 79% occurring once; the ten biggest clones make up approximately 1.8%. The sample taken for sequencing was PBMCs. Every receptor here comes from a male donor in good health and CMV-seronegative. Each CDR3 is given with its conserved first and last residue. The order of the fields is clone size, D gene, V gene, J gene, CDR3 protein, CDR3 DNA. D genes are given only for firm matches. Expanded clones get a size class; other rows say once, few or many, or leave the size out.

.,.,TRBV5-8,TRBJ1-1,CASSNRVTEAFF,TGTGCCAGCAGCAACAGGGTCACTGAAGCTTTCTTT
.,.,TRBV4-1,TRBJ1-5,CASSQDPEEPQHF,TGCGCCAGCAGCCAAGACCCCGAGGAGCCCCAGCATTTT
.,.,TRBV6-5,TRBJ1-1,CASSYSGVLNTEAFF,TGTGCCAGCAGTTACTCAGGGGTTCTGAACACTGAAGCTTTCTTT
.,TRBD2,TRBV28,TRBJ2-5,CASSSSQPGTRYQETQYF,TGTGCCAGCAGTTCATCCCAACCCGGGACTAGATACCAAGAGACCCAGTACTTC
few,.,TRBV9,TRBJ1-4,CASSVTRGKLFF,TGTGCCAGCAGCGTAACCCGCGGAAAACTGTTTTTT
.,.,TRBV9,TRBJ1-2,CASSSLPQANYGYTF,TGTGCCAGCAGCTCGCTCCCCCAGGCGAACTATGGCTACACCTTC
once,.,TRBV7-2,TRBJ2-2,CASSLGAGALTGELFF,TGTGCCAGCAGCTTAGGTGCTGGAGCTCTCACCGGGGAGCTGTTTTTT
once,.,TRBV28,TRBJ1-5,CASSFLSGSMSNQPQHF,TGTGCCAGCAGTTTTTTGAGTGGTTCTATGAGCAATCAGCCCCAGCATTTT
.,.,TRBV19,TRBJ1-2,CASSIALTENYGYTF,TGTGCCAGTAGTATAGCCCTCACTGAGAACTATGGCTACACCTTC
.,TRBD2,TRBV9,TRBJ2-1,CASSVRMTEAGKVNNEQFF,TGTGCCAGCAGCGTACGTATGACTGAAGCGGGGAAAGTAAACAATGAGCAGTTCTTC
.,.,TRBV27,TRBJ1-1,CASSLSGGGTEAFF,TGTGCCAGCAGTTTATCCGGCGGAGGCACTGAAGCTTTCTTT
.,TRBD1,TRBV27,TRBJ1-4,CASSKTRTGFGKLFF,TGTGCCAGCAGTAAAACTCGGACAGGATTCGGAAAACTGTTTTTT
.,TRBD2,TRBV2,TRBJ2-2,CASRELAANTGELFF,TGTGCCAGCAGGGAACTAGCGGCAAATACCGGGGAGCTGTTTTTT
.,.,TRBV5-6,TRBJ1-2,CASRYIGSNYGYTF,TGTGCCAGCAGGTATATCGGGTCGAACTATGGCTACACCTTC
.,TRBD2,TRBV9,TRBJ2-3,CASSVVRDYRTDTQYF,TGTGCCAGCAGCGTAGTTCGGGACTACCGCACAGATACGCAGTATTTT
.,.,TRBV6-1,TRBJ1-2,CASSQLTFYGYTF,TGTGCCAGCAGCCAACTCACTTTCTATGGCTACACCTTC
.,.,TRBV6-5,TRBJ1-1,CASSYGGAGTEAFF,TGTGCCAGCAGTTATGGGGGCGCAGGCACTGAAGCTTTCTTT
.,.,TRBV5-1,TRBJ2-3,CASSFFRESTDTQYF,TGCGCCAGCAGCTTCTTCCGGGAGAGCACAGATACGCAGTATTTT
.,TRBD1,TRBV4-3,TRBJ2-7,CASSQEWDSSYEQYF,TGCGCCAGCAGCCAAGAATGGGACAGCTCCTACGAGCAGTACTTC
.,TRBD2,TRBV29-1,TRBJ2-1,CSVGGSGGAYNEQFF,TGCAGCGTGGGAGGTAGCGGGGGGGCCTACAATGAGCAGTTCTTC
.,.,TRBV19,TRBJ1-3,CASSRGLFSGNTIYF,TGTGCCAGTAGCCGGGGACTCTTCTCTGGAAACACCATATATTTT
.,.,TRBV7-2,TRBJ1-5,CASSLGAGRNNQPQHF,TGTGCCAGCAGCTTAGGGGCAGGGAGGAACAATCAGCCCCAGCATTTT
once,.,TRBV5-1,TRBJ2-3,CASSYRDYTDTQYF,TGCGCCAGCAGCTACAGGGATTACACAGATACGCAGTATTTT
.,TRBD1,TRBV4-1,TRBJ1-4,CASSQLTGGIEKLFF,TGCGCCAGCAGCCAATTGACAGGGGGCATCGAAAAACTGTTTTTT
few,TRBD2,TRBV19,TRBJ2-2,CASSIRAGERLAAITGELFF,TGTGCCAGTAGTATAAGGGCAGGGGAGAGACTAGCGGCTATAACCGGGGAGCTGTTTTTT
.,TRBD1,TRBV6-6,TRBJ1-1,CASIYRGRLGNTEAFF,TGTGCCAGCATCTACAGGGGGCGTTTGGGGAACACTGAAGCTTTCTTT
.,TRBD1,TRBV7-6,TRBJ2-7,CASSNGQGAYEQYF,TGTGCCAGCAGCAATGGACAGGGGGCTTACGAGCAGTACTTC
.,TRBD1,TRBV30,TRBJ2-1,CAWKGAISYNEQFF,TGTGCCTGGAAGGGGGCGATCTCCTACAATGAGCAGTTCTTC
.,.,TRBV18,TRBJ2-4,CASSPQGKNIQYF,TGTGCCAGCTCCCCGCAGGGCAAAAACATTCAGTACTTC
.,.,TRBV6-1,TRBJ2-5,CASSGHRGFKETQYF,TGTGCCAGCAGTGGTCACAGAGGGTTCAAAGAGACCCAGTACTTC
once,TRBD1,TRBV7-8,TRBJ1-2,CASSLAGTGGSGYTF,TGTGCCAGCAGCTTGGCCGGGACAGGGGGCAGTGGCTACACCTTC
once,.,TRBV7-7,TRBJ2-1,CASSPYPGASPGTEQFF,TGTGCTAGCAGCCCCTACCCAGGGGCATCCCCGGGTACTGAGCAGTTCTTC
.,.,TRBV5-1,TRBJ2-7,CASSLVATSYEQYF,TGCGCCAGCAGCTTGGTGGCCACCTCCTACGAGCAGTACTTC
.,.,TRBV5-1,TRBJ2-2,CASSLPTGELFF,TGCGCCAGCAGCTTGCCGACCGGGGAGCTGTTTTTT
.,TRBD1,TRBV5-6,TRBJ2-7,CASSSGTVSYEQYF,TGTGCCAGCAGTTCCGGGACAGTCTCCTACGAGCAGTACTTC
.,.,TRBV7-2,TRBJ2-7,CASSLTRMYEQYF,TGTGCCAGCAGCTTAACCAGGATGTACGAGCAGTACTTC
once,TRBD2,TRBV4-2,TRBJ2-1,CASSQGLAGGPSGEQFF,TGTGCCAGCAGCCAAGGACTAGCGGGAGGGCCGTCCGGGGAGCAGTTCTTC
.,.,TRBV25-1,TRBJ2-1,CASRVPGFDDEQFF,TGTGCCAGCAGGGTCCCGGGATTCGACGATGAGCAGTTCTTC
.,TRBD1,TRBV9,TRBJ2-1,CASGGVHNEQFF,TGTGCCTCAGGGGGCGTGCACAATGAGCAGTTCTTC
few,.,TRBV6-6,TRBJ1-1,CASSPLRITEAFF,TGTGCCAGCAGTCCACTTAGAATCACTGAAGCTTTCTTT
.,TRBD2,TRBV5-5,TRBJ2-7,CACLLGTRDYEQYF,TGTGCCTGTCTTCTGGGGACTAGGGATTACGAGCAGTACTTC
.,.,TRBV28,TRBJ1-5,CASSLGGDSNQPQHF,TGTGCCAGCAGCTTAGGGGGGGATAGCAATCAGCCCCAGCATTTT
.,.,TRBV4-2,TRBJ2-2,CASSQDRVNGELFF,TGTGCCAGCAGCCAAGACCGGGTAAACGGGGAGCTGTTTTTT
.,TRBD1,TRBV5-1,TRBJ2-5,CASSFTPDRVETQYF,TGCGCCAGCAGCTTCACCCCGGACAGGGTTGAGACCCAGTACTTC
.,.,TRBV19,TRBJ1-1,CASSIDLEVYTEAFF,TGTGCCAGTAGTATAGATTTGGAGGTGTACACTGAAGCTTTCTTT
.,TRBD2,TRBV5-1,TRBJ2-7,CASSFMRGALLNEQYF,TGCGCCAGCAGCTTTATGCGGGGGGCGTTGTTGAACGAGCAGTACTTC
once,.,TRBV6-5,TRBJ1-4,CASSYQSGIGEKLFF,TGTGCCAGCAGTTACCAATCAGGGATAGGTGAAAAACTGTTTTTT
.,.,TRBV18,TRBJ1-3,CASSPGGVSGNTIYF,TGTGCCAGCTCACCAGGAGGGGTCTCTGGAAACACCATATATTTT
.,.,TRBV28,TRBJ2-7,CASSFGVAGYEQYF,TGTGCCAGCAGTTTTGGGGTTGCGGGGTACGAGCAGTACTTC
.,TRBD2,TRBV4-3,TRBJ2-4,CASSQDAEAGLLNIQYF,TGCGCCAGCAGCCAAGATGCCGAAGCGGGGTTATTGAACATTCAGTACTTC
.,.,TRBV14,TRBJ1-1,CASRTSGVTSEAFF,TGTGCCAGCAGGACGTCGGGGGTGACGAGTGAAGCTTTCTTT
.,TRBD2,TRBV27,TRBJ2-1,CASITGTSGTGEQFF,TGTGCCAGCATTACCGGGACTAGCGGGACGGGTGAGCAGTTCTTC
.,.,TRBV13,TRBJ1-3,CASTQRAGRSSGNTIYF,TGTGCCAGCACCCAAAGAGCGGGCAGGAGCTCTGGAAACACCATATATTTT
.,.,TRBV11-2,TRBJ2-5,CASSLAPVPGSQETQYF,TGTGCCAGCAGCTTAGCGCCAGTCCCGGGGAGCCAAGAGACCCAGTACTTC